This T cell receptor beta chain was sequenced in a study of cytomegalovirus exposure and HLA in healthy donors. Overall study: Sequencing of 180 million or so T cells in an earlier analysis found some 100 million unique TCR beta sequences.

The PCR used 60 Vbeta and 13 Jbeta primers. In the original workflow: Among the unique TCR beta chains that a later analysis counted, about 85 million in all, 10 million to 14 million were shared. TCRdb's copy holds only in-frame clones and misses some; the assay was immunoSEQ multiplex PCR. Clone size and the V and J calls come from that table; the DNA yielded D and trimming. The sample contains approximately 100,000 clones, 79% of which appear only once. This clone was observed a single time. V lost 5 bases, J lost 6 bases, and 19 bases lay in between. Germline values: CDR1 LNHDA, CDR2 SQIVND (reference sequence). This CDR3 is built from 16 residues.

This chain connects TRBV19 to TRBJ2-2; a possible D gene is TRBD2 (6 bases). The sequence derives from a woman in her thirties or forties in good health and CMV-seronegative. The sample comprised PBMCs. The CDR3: CASSAWSRGWSGELFF. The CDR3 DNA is TGTGCCAGTAGTGCTTGGTCACGGGGGTGGTCCGGGGAGCTGTTTTTT.